This TCR beta chain originates from a study of T cell changes during pregnancy in multiple sclerosis. Assay used: immunoSEQ multiplex PCR; TCRdb lists only in-frame clones, some missing. Of around 60,000 clones in the sample, approximately 92% are singletons; the top ten hold over 0.35%. The CDR3 has 14 amino acids. V dropped 5 bases and J dropped 4; count of bases not matched to a gene: 8. CDR1 is MNHEY, CDR2 SMNVEV, per germline (reference sequence). J is TRBJ2-7 and V is TRBV27; TRBD1 matches 7 bases. The sequence came from a female donor with multiple sclerosis, enrolled in a pregnancy study. The sample was CD4+ T cells from peripheral blood mononuclear cells, taken before pregnancy. DNA of the CDR3: TGTGCCAGCAGTCCGGGACAGAGATTATACGAGCAGTACTTC. Protein product: CASSPGQRLYEQYF.